The 31 T cell receptor beta chains given below trace back to one sample, sequenced in a study of T cells in women clearing cervical HPV infection (dated by TCRdb to the late 2010s). The library was obtained by the immunoSEQ multiplex PCR assay. TCRdb carries this immuneACCESS record with in-frame sequences only. Its versions omit some clonotypes, under half of them owing to an unresolved V gene in the studies checked, with the rest unexplained. The sample table includes roughly 48,000 clones. The top ten hold around 1.5% of the sample. Specimen: blood buffy coat. The receptor source for this set is a woman aged 18 to 69 with a cervical HPV16 infection that either progressed to CIN3+ or cleared (not recorded which).

Concerning this clone itself: The read ends 3 residues before the CDR3 terminus; that terminus is restored from the germline J gene. The V call is TRBV13, the J call TRBJ2-7, with TRBD1 matching 11 bases. J was trimmed by 4 bases and V by 3 bases; bases with no gene match: 8. The germline gives CDR1 PRHDT, CDR2 FYEKMQ (reference sequence). The CDR3 is 16 residues long. The CDR3 bases that were read are TGTGCCAGCAGCTTTATTGGGGACAGGGGGAGTTACGAG. As protein: CASSFIGDRGSYE. The complete CDR3 sequence is CASSFIGDRGSYEQYF.

Notes on this clone: The sequenced fragment ends 3 residues before the CDR3 boundary, so the rest is inferred from the germline J gene. V gene TRBV9 combines with J gene TRBJ2-3; 9 bases agree with TRBD1. V gave up 0 bases and J gave up 2 bases; unmatched junction bases: 4. From germline, CDR1 is SGDLS and CDR2 YYNGEE. The CDR3 extends over 16 amino acids. The sequenced CDR3 bases are TGTGCCAGCAGCGTAGATGGGACAGGGATCACAGATACG. Encoded protein: CASSVDGTGITDT. The whole CDR3 region reads CASSVDGTGITDTQYF.

Comments on this clone: With the read ending 3 residues before the CDR3 end, the germline J gene is used to fill in that end. The chain has TRBV7-2 and TRBJ2-7, with TRBD2 matching 7 bases. The CDR3 is 14 residues long. Germline values: CDR1 SGHTA, CDR2 FQGNSA. V lost 7 bases, J lost 4 bases, and 10 bases stayed unmatched. The CDR3 protein is CASNTGGVEYEQYF. Incomplete CDR3 DNA: TGTGCCAGCAACACTGGGGGGGTTGAATACGAG.

As regards this clone: The sequence runs out 3 residues before the end of the CDR3; the remainder is reconstructed from the germline J gene. The J gene is TRBJ2-2, the V gene TRBV10-1; 16 nucleotides match TRBD2. Germline CDR1 and CDR2: WNHNN and SYGVQD (reference sequence). The junction had 2 bases not matched to a gene; V was cut back by 10 bases and J by 3 bases. This CDR3 is 15 amino acids long. The CDR3 reads CATGTSGGDTGELFF. The part of the CDR3 DNA that was read is TGCGCCACCGGGACTAGCGGGGGGGACACCGGGGAG.

Comment on this clone: Coverage ceases 3 residues before the CDR3 finishes, and the germline J gene fills in the end. This chain links TRBV5-6 with TRBJ1-1; D not certain. The CDR3 spans 15 residues. Germline-derived CDR1 and CDR2 are SGHDT and YYEEEE. V dropped 3 bases and J dropped 0 bases, with 12 bases sitting between them. The part of the CDR3 DNA that was read is TGTGCCAGCAGCTGGAGAACACTATTGAACACTGAA. It is translated as CASSWRTLLNTE. The full CDR3 is CASSWRTLLNTEAFF.

Comment on this clone: Coverage ceases 3 residues before the CDR3 finishes, and the germline J gene fills in the end. The rearrangement joins TRBV18 to TRBJ1-5; D is perhaps TRBD1 (5 bases). The length of the CDR3 is 14 residues. The germline V and J ends were trimmed by 2 bases and 0 bases, with 5 bases remaining between them. Per the germline V gene, CDR1 is KGHSH and CDR2 is LQKENI. The CDR3 here is CASSPDSSNQPQHF. The sequenced CDR3 bases are TGTGCCAGCTCACCAGACAGTAGCAATCAGCCC.

Notes on this clone: Sequencing ends 3 residues short of the CDR3 end; the germline J gene provides the rest. The chain is built from TRBV5-1 and TRBJ2-1, with D perhaps matching TRBD1 (5 bases). Germline V gives CDR1 SGHRS, CDR2 YFSETQ. V dropped 4 bases and J dropped 5 bases, with 10 bases sitting between them. The CDR3 totals 13 residues. The sequenced part of the CDR3 DNA is TGCGCCAGCAGCCTCCAGGGAAACAATGAG. This encodes CASSLQGNNE. The CDR3 as a whole reads CASSLQGNNEQFF.

On this clone itself: Relative to the germline gene, one junction end is altered; a read error may explain this. The CDR3 is cut off 3 residues early in the read; its end comes from the germline J gene. The chain recombines TRBV4-2 with TRBJ1-2, with a tentative D call TRBD1 (5 bases). The CDR3 consists of 14 residues. CDR1 and CDR2 from the germline V gene are LGHNA and YNFKEQ. The part of the CDR3 DNA that was read is TGCGCCAGCAGCCAAGACAGAATTAACTATGGC. Amino acids: CASSQDRINYG. The entire CDR3 protein is CASSQDRINYGYTF.

For this clone: The read terminates 3 residues ahead of where the CDR3 ends, so the germline J gene completes it. This rearrangement joins TRBV10-1 to TRBJ2-3; possible D gene TRBD1, 5 bases. V shed 0 bases and J shed 6 bases, with 7 bases lying between them. Germline V gives CDR1 WNHNN, CDR2 SYGVQD (reference sequence). This CDR3 contains 13 residues. Here the CDR3 reads CASSESNRDTQYF. The sequenced part of the CDR3 DNA is TGCGCCAGCAGTGAGTCAAACAGGGATACG.

As to this clone: From the germline J gene comes the end of the CDR3, since the read stops 3 residues before it. This sequence joins TRBV12-3 or TRBV12-4 and TRBJ2-7; D is ambiguous. The CDR3 sequence is 13 residues long. The V gene lost 5 bases and the J gene lost 3 bases, with 11 bases spanning the gap. CDR3 amino acids: CASSPKMNYEQYF. The DNA read from the CDR3 is TGTGCCAGCAGTCCTAAAATGAACTACGAG.

A word on this clone: The read falls 3 residues short of the CDR3 end, and the missing part is taken from the germline J gene. The chain recombines TRBV9 with TRBJ2-6; no clear D. V gave up 0 bases and J gave up 0 bases, with 16 bases separating them. CDR3 length: 19 residues. The germline gives CDR1 SGDLS, CDR2 YYNGEE. This chain's CDR3 is CASSVVPQSSNSGANVLTF. The CDR3 DNA, read in part, is TGTGCCAGCAGCGTAGTCCCCCAAAGCTCTAACTCTGGGGCCAACGTC.

As regards this clone: The CDR3 extends 3 residues past the end of the read, so its final part is completed from the germline J gene. The gene calls are TRBV5-4 and TRBJ1-5; tentative D call: TRBD1 (5 bases). Looked up from germline, CDR1 is SGHNT and CDR2 is YYREEE (reference sequence). The CDR3 is 14 residues long. Trimming took off 2 bases at V and 1 base at J, with 7 bases between the two ends. The CDR3 loop is CASSFSGSNQPQHF. The DNA read from the CDR3 is TGTGCCAGCAGCTTCTCAGGGAGCAATCAGCCC.

In regard to this clone: The CDR3 end falls 3 residues outside the read, so it is completed with the germline J gene. This rearrangement joins TRBV7-6 to TRBJ2-7; weak D call: TRBD2 (6 bases). The CDR3 runs to 14 residues. Trimming shortened V by 5 bases and J by 0 bases, and 11 bases separated the two germline ends. Germline values: CDR1 SGHVS, CDR2 FNYEAQ. Partial CDR3 DNA: TGTGCCAGCAGCCCCCGGGGGTACTCCTACGAG. Amino acids: CASSPRGYSYE. The entire CDR3 sequence reads CASSPRGYSYEQYF.

As for this clone: The sequence runs out 3 residues before the end of the CDR3; the remainder is reconstructed from the germline J gene. V and J are TRBV29-1 and TRBJ1-1, with D perhaps matching TRBD1 (6 bases). Trimming stripped 4 bases from V and 2 bases from J, with 14 bases between. The length of the CDR3 is 14 residues. Germline-derived CDR1 and CDR2 are SQVTM and ANQGSEA. CDR3 bases read: TGCAGCGTTGGGTTGGGAGGGGGTAACACTGAA. Translating gives CSVGLGGGNTE. The whole CDR3 protein reads CSVGLGGGNTEAFF.

A remark on this clone: The read comes to an end 3 residues before the CDR3 does, leaving the germline J gene to fill in the end. The rearrangement uses TRBV7-3 and TRBJ2-7, with a weak D call TRBD1 (6 bases). V lost 5 bases and J 2 bases, leaving 16 bases between the germline ends. The CDR3 extends over 15 amino acids. The germline V gene has CDR1 SGHTA and CDR2 FQGTGA. The CDR3 DNA, read in part, is TGTGCCAGCAGCCCCGGTGAGGACAGACCCTACGAG. Its protein is CASSPGEDRPYE. The whole CDR3 sequence reads CASSPGEDRPYEQYF.

A remark on this clone: Read sequence stops 3 residues before the CDR3 end, and the germline J gene provides the missing end. The J gene is TRBJ2-3, the V gene TRBV24-1; TRBD2 agrees at 14 bases. This CDR3 has 16 residues. CDR1 and CDR2 (germline): KGHDR, SFDVKD. The V gene end was trimmed by 9 bases and the J gene end by 4 bases; junction bases not matched to a gene: 8. Partial CDR3 DNA: TGTGCCACCCGGAGGGGACTAGCGGGAGTCGCAGATACG. Its translation: CATRRGLAGVADT. The full CDR3 protein reads CATRRGLAGVADTQYF.

Regarding this clone: The read comes to an end 3 residues before the CDR3 does, leaving the germline J gene to fill in the end. The chain combines TRBV20-1 with TRBJ2-7; 9 bases are shared with TRBD2. This CDR3 is built from 13 residues. Trimming at V came to 4 bases and at J to 5 bases, leaving 6 bases not matched to a gene. The germline V gene has CDR1 DFQATT and CDR2 SNEGSKA (reference sequence). CDR3 bases read: TGCAGTGCTAAAGGGACTAGCAAAAACGAG. It codes for CSAKGTSKNE. The entire CDR3 protein is CSAKGTSKNEQYF.

Concerning this clone itself: Read data end 3 residues before the CDR3 end; the end is taken from the germline J gene. The rearrangement uses TRBV19 and TRBJ1-4; 8 bases line up with TRBD1. Germline CDR1 LNHDA, CDR2 SQIVND (reference sequence). The CDR3 is 14 amino acids. V gave up 4 bases and J gave up 7 bases; unmatched junction bases: 5. The chain's CDR3 is CASSTTGAGEKLFF. CDR3 DNA (partial): TGTGCCAGTAGTACGACAGGGGCAGGTGAAAAA.

About this clone: The read ends 3 residues before the CDR3 terminus; that terminus is restored from the germline J gene. V is TRBV20-1 and J is TRBJ1-5, with TRBD1 matching 7 bases. CDR3 length: 14 amino acids. The V gene's germline CDR1 is DFQATT and CDR2 SNEGSKA (reference sequence). Trimming took 6 bases from V and 2 from J; bases not matched to a gene: 7. The covered CDR3 bases are TGCAGTGCGAGACAGGGAGGAGGCAATCAGCCC. Protein sequence: CSARQGGGNQP. The whole CDR3 region reads CSARQGGGNQPQHF.

A remark on this clone: The read gets to within 3 residues of the CDR3 end, and the germline J gene fills in the rest. The chain carries TRBV20-1 and TRBJ2-5; possibly TRBD2 for D (6 bases). Per the germline V gene, CDR1 is DFQATT and CDR2 is SNEGSKA (reference sequence). The CDR3 runs 14 residues. Trimming removed 3 bases at V and 2 bases at J, with 13 bases between. CDR3 residues: CSASLGLPQETQYF. CDR3 DNA (partial): TGCAGTGCTAGCTTAGGACTACCGCAAGAGACC.

A word on this clone: The read terminates 3 residues before the CDR3 end, so the remaining end is supplied by the germline J gene. The J gene is TRBJ2-1, the V gene TRBV11-1; D is undetermined. The CDR3 length is 15 residues. Trimming cost V 2 bases and J 0 bases, with 8 bases left between them. Germline CDR1 SGHAT, CDR2 FQDESV (reference sequence). CDR3 sequence: CASSLSLNSYNEQFF. Partial CDR3 DNA: TGTGCCAGCAGCTTATCCTTAAACTCCTACAATGAG.

Concerning this clone itself: Coverage ceases 3 residues before the CDR3 finishes, and the germline J gene fills in the end. The chain is built from TRBV30 and TRBJ1-5; 10 positions agree with TRBD1. V dropped 0 bases and J dropped 6; count of bases not matched to a gene: 11. The germline CDR1 and CDR2 sequences are GTSNPN and SVGIG (reference sequence). The CDR3 consists of 17 residues. CDR3 region: CAWSVRWTGGLGQPQHF. Incomplete CDR3 DNA: TGTGCCTGGAGTGTACGGTGGACAGGGGGATTAGGTCAGCCC.

Concerning this clone: The read is 3 residues too short to cover the CDR3 end, so that end is filled in from the germline J gene. The chain uses TRBV29-1 and TRBJ1-1; possibly TRBD1 for D (5 bases). Trimming pared 4 bases from V and 0 bases from J, leaving 12 bases between. CDR1 and CDR2 from the germline V gene are SQVTM and ANQGSEA. The CDR3 spans 14 residues. CDR3 bases read: TGCAGCGTTGGTGGGGGGATCATGAACACTGAA. It encodes CSVGGGIMNTE. The whole CDR3 is CSVGGGIMNTEAFF.

On this clone: The missing CDR3 end, 3 residues past where the read stops, is filled in from the germline J gene. V and J are TRBV20-1 and TRBJ2-1; 8 bases match TRBD2. The CDR3 has 15 residues. With V trimmed by 2 bases and J by 0 bases, 3 bases remained unmatched. Germline CDR1 reads DFQATT; CDR2 reads SNEGSKA (reference sequence). CDR3 DNA, as far as it was read: TGCAGTGCTAGATTAGCGGGGAGCTCCTACAATGAG. It yields the protein CSARLAGSSYNE. The CDR3, in full, reads CSARLAGSSYNEQFF.

Of note for this clone: The CDR3 extends 3 residues past the end of the read, so its final part is completed from the germline J gene. The V call is TRBV19, the J call TRBJ1-1; weak D call: TRBD1 (6 bases). Germline values: CDR1 LNHDA, CDR2 SQIVND (reference sequence). With 3 bases removed from V and 2 bases from J, the gap between germline ends came to 13 bases. This CDR3 contains 15 residues. CDR3 DNA, as far as it was read: TGTGCCAGTAGTATCCAGGGGATAGGAAACACTGAA. Its translation: CASSIQGIGNTE. The entire CDR3 reads CASSIQGIGNTEAFF.

As to this clone: The DNA ends 3 residues before the CDR3 does, and the rest of the CDR3 is filled in from the germline J gene. The chain carries TRBV30 and TRBJ1-3; D not resolved. Germline CDR1 reads GTSNPN; CDR2 reads SVGIG (reference sequence). This CDR3 spans 14 amino acids. Trimming removed 3 bases at V and 0 bases at J, with 9 bases between. This CDR3 reads CAWRNSGSGNTIYF. Incomplete CDR3 DNA: TGTGCCTGGAGGAACTCTGGCTCTGGAAACACC. The complete variable domain, with remaining parts taken from reference TRBV30 and TRBJ1-3, reads SQTIHQWPATLVQPVGSPLSLECTVEGTSNPNLYWYRQAAGRGLQLLFYSVGIGQISSEVPQNLSASRPQDRQFILSSKKLLLSDSGFYLCAWRNSGSGNTIYFGEGSWLTVV.

Comment on this clone: The read is 3 residues too short to cover the CDR3 end, so that end is filled in from the germline J gene. This chain connects TRBV7-8 to TRBJ2-5, with D possibly being TRBD1 (6 bases). Germline assignment: CDR1 SGHVS and CDR2 FQNEAQ. Trimming shortened V by 5 bases and J by 5 bases, and 18 bases separated the two germline ends. The CDR3 contains 15 residues. The part of the CDR3 DNA that was read is TGTGCCAGCAGCATTTCCGGGACACGGAAGGAGACC. Translated: CASSISGTRKET. The complete CDR3 reads CASSISGTRKETQYF.

As for this clone: Read sequence stops 3 residues before the CDR3 end, and the germline J gene provides the missing end. This chain uses TRBV20-1 with TRBJ2-1, with 9 bases lining up with TRBD2. Germline-derived CDR1 and CDR2 are DFQATT and SNEGSKA (reference sequence). The CDR3 covers 16 residues. With 3 bases clipped from V and 0 bases from J, the junction kept 6 bases outside the gene matches. Incomplete CDR3 DNA: TGCAGTGCTAGGCCCTCTAGCGGGAACTCCTACAATGAG. This codes for CSARPSSGNSYNE. The entire CDR3 protein is CSARPSSGNSYNEQFF.

With regard to this clone: The read ends 3 residues early relative to the CDR3; the germline J gene fills the gap. The chain couples TRBV24-1 to TRBJ2-5; no reliable D call. Germline V gene sequence: CDR1 KGHDR, CDR2 SFDVKD. This CDR3 contains 12 residues. CDR3 in amino acids: CATSDTKRTQYF. The part of the CDR3 DNA that was read is TGTGCCACCAGTGATACAAAGAGAACC.

With respect to this clone: The read terminates 3 residues ahead of where the CDR3 ends, so the germline J gene completes it. The chain couples TRBV28 to TRBJ2-5; no definite D call. The V end lost 3 bases, the J end lost 7 bases, and 12 bases lay between the germline ends. Per the germline V gene, CDR1 is MDHEN and CDR2 is SYDVKM. The CDR3 contains 13 residues. The CDR3 sequence: CASSFSEYGTQYF. The DNA read from the CDR3 is TGTGCCAGCAGTTTCTCCGAATACGGGACC.

CDR3 in amino acids: CSARPAGVVISYEQYF. The covered CDR3 bases are TGCAGTGCTAGACCAGCGGGAGTGGTAATAAGCTACGAG. The V and J genes are TRBV20-1 and TRBJ2-7, with TRBD2 matching 8 bases. The sequence runs out 3 residues before the end of the CDR3; the remainder is reconstructed from the germline J gene. J was trimmed by 3 bases and V by 2 bases; bases with no gene match: 12. The CDR3 has 16 amino acids. CDR1 and CDR2 (germline): DFQATT, SNEGSKA (reference sequence).